The entry that follows covers one T cell receptor (beta chain) sequence. The antigen remains unidentified. This record belongs to a study of vaccination effects on CD4 cells after COVID-19. Overall study context: Post-vaccine draws lagged the second dose by a median of 72 days.

This CDR3 is built from 15 residues. Germline CDR1 LGHDT, CDR2 YNNKEL (reference sequence). After removal of 3 bases from V and 1 base from J, the junction contained 3 bases not matched to a gene. Ahead of sequencing, the ViraFEST assay grew antigen-specific CD4+ T cells using viral peptide pools. Following 10 days of culture, CD4+ T cells were isolated. Each participant was administered two doses of either the BNT162b2 or the mRNA-1273 vaccine. Each vaccine recipient was nucleocapsid antibody negative and had no prior SARS-CoV-2 infection. Replacing half the medium with IL-2 medium was done on days 3 and 7. Findings and caveats of the study: Among infection- and vaccine-induced clones, marked clonal contraction occurred late after vaccination.

The assay was immunoSEQ multiplex PCR, and TCRdb's table has in-frame clones only and misses some. The sample has 25,000 to 30,000 clones, roughly 80% seen once; the top ten hold more than 14%. This TCR was sampled from a human donor who received a COVID-19 vaccine. Sample: CD4+ T cells from PBMCs cultured with HCoV-229E spike peptides, taken after COVID-19 vaccination. This chain links TRBV3-1 (or the pseudogene TRBV3-2) with TRBJ2-5; TRBD2 matches 9 bases. The CDR3 sequence is CASSHGRGGQETQYF. The CDR3 DNA is TGTGCCAGCAGCCATGGGCGGGGGGGCCAAGAGACCCAGTACTTC.